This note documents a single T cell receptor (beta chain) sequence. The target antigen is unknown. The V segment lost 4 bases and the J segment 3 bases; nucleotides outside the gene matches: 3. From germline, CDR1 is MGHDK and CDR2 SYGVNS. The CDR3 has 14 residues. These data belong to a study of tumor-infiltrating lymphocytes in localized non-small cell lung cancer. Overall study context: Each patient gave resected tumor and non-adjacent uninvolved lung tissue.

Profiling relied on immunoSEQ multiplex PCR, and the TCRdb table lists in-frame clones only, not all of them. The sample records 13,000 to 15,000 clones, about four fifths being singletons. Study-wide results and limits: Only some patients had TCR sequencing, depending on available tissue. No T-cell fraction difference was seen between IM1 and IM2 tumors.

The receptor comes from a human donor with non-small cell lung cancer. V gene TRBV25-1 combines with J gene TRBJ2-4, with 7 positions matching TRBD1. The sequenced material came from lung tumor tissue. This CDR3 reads CASSATGNKNIQYF. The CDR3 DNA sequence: TGTGCCAGCAGTGCGACAGGGAACAAAAACATTCAGTACTTC. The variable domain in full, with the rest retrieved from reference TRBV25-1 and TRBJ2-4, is EADIYQTPRYLVIGTGKKITLECSQTMGHDKMYWYQQDPGMELHLIHYSYGVNSTEKGDLSSESTVSRIRTEHFPLTLESARPSHTSQYLCASSATGNKNIQYFGAGTRLSVL.